This TCR beta chain was recovered during a study of T cells in women clearing cervical HPV infection. In the study overall: HLA type could not be excluded as a confounder. Study results and caveats: CIN3+ cases had significantly higher TCR richness than controls; evenness did not differ.

Concerning this clone: Its antigen is not identified. With the read ending 3 residues before the CDR3 end, the germline J gene is used to fill in that end.

immunoSEQ multiplex PCR used an average of 1200 ng genomic DNA. Here immunoSEQ multiplex PCR was the method, and the copy in TCRdb shows in-frame clones only, minus some. The sample data list some 40,000 clones. V gave up 1 base and J gave up 5 bases; unmatched junction bases: 10. The length of the CDR3 is 16 residues. The germline CDR1 and CDR2 sequences are DFQATT and SNEGSKA (reference sequence). All participants had a single incident cervical HPV16 infection, and prevalent HPV16 infections were excluded. The chain uses TRBV20-1 and TRBJ2-5, with 10 bases identical to TRBD1. The receptor was derived from a woman between 18 and 70 years old with a cervical HPV16 infection that either progressed to CIN3+ or cleared (not recorded which). The sample was blood buffy coat. Incomplete CDR3 DNA: TGCAGTGCTAGAGGCGCCGGGACAGGGGTTACGGAGACC. Encoded protein: CSARGAGTGVTET. In full, the CDR3 reads CSARGAGTGVTETQYF.